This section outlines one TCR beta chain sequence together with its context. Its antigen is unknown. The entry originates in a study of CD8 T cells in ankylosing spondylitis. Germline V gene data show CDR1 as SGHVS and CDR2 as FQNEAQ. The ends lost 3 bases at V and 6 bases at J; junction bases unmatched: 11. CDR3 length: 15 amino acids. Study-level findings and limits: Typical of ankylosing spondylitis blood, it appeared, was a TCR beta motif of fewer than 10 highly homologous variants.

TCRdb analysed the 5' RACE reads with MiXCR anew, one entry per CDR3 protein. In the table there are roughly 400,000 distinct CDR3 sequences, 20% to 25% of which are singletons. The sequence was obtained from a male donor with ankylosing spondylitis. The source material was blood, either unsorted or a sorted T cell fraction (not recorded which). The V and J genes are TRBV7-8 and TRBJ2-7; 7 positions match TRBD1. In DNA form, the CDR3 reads TGTGCCAGCAGCTTTCGGCTACCAGGGGGATCCGAGCAGTACTTC. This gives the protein CASSFRLPGGSEQYF.